Below, 26 T cell receptor beta chains from the same sample are listed, as sequenced in a study of blood T cell repertoires in COVID-19. Repertoires were generated with immunoSEQ multiplex PCR, while TCRdb's copy carries only in-frame clones and drops some. The sample has around 180,000 clones, less than 90% seen once; the top ten hold under 30%. The sequenced sample was peripheral blood. These receptors were obtained from a man aged 60 to 69 with acute or convalescent COVID-19.

The chain combines TRBV19 with TRBJ2-5; 14 nucleotides line up with TRBD2. V was pared by 5 bases and J by 1 base, with 3 bases of the junction left unmatched. Germline V gene sequence: CDR1 LNHDA, CDR2 SQIVND (reference sequence). CDR3 length equals 16 residues. CDR3 bases: TGTGCCAGTAGTCTCGGACTAGCGGGGGGCCAAGAGACCCAGTACTTC. This translates into CASSLGLAGGQETQYF.

The sample holds a few counts of this clone. The chain carries TRBV5-1 and TRBJ2-7; D ambiguous. The CDR3 loop spans 14 amino acids. From germline, CDR1 is SGHRS and CDR2 YFSETQ. V gave up 1 base and J gave up 0 bases, with 8 bases separating them. CDR3 sequence: CASSLSTSSYEQYF. The CDR3 region has the DNA TGCGCCAGCAGCTTGAGTACCAGCTCCTACGAGCAGTACTTC.

This chain uses TRBV24-1 with TRBJ2-7, with 11 bases matching TRBD1. Germline V gene data show CDR1 as KGHDR and CDR2 as SFDVKD. The CDR3 totals 15 residues. Trimming removed 2 bases from V and 5 bases from J; junction bases left unmatched: 4. In DNA, the CDR3 is TGTGCCACCAGTGATTCTGGACAGGGGGCAGACGAGCAGTACTTC. The encoded protein is CATSDSGQGADEQYF.

The chain carries TRBV27 and TRBJ1-2; D might be TRBD1 (6 bases). V shed 8 bases and J shed 4 bases, with 23 bases lying between them. The CDR3 contains 16 residues. Germline CDR1 is MNHEY and CDR2 is SMNVEV (reference sequence). In DNA, the CDR3 is TGTGCCAGCCGCCCAGGGATGGGGGCCCCTACCTATGGCTACACCTTC. It yields the protein CASRPGMGAPTYGYTF.

This sequence joins TRBV19 and TRBJ1-2; D is unresolved. The V end lost 4 bases, the J end lost 7 bases, and 7 bases lay between the germline ends. Germline V gives CDR1 LNHDA, CDR2 SQIVND (reference sequence). The CDR3 is 11 amino acids. The CDR3 DNA reads TGTGCCAGTAGTAAGAGGAGTGGCTACACCTTC. Residues: CASSKRSGYTF.

The chain couples TRBV20-1 to TRBJ2-7, with 7 bases identical to TRBD1. Germline assignment: CDR1 DFQATT and CDR2 SNEGSKA (reference sequence). The CDR3 runs to 11 residues. V was pared by 6 bases and J by 3 bases, with 2 bases of the junction left unmatched. CDR3 loop: CSARTGYEQYF. CDR3 nucleotides: TGCAGTGCAAGGACAGGCTACGAGCAGTACTTC.

This chain links TRBV7-6 with TRBJ2-1, with 8 nucleotides matching TRBD1. V trimming: 10 bases; J trimming: 3 bases; junction bases outside the gene matches: 14. This CDR3 is 16 amino acids long. Germline CDR1 reads SGHVS; CDR2 reads FNYEAQ. The CDR3 spells CAIRPTGTGSYNEQFF. The DNA of the CDR3 is TGTGCCATCCGCCCCACCGGGACAGGAAGCTACAATGAGCAGTTCTTC.

This sequence joins TRBV20-1 and TRBJ2-3, with TRBD2 matching 8 bases. With 3 bases clipped from V and 5 bases from J, the junction kept 10 bases outside the gene matches. The V gene's germline CDR1 is DFQATT and CDR2 SNEGSKA (reference sequence). The CDR3 loop spans 15 amino acids. As DNA, the CDR3 is TGCAGTGCTAGTGGAACCTGGACTAGCCAAGATACGCAGTATTTT. It specifies CSASGTWTSQDTQYF.

The chain combines TRBV9 with TRBJ1-5, with D tentatively TRBD1 (6 bases). Germline lookup yields CDR1 SGDLS and CDR2 YYNGEE. The ends were cut back, 3 bases at V and 4 bases at J, with 11 bases in the middle. The CDR3 runs 14 residues. The CDR3 region is CASSAHTGNQPQHF. The CDR3 DNA sequence: TGTGCCAGCAGCGCACATACAGGGAATCAGCCCCAGCATTTT.

V gene TRBV6-2 or TRBV6-3 combines with J gene TRBJ2-3; 7 bases match TRBD1. V lost 2 bases to trimming and J lost 2 bases; unmatched junction nucleotides: 4. The germline V gene encodes CDR1 MNHEY and CDR2 SVGEGT. The length of the CDR3 is 15 residues. This CDR3 reads CASSYRQGFTDTQYF. The CDR3 DNA reads TGTGCCAGCAGTTACAGACAGGGTTTCACAGATACGCAGTATTTT.

The chain carries TRBV5-1 and TRBJ1-6; 8 nucleotides line up with TRBD1. CDR1 and CDR2 from the germline V gene are SGHRS and YFSETQ. This CDR3 comprises 15 residues. Trimming at V came to 0 bases and at J to 10 bases, leaving 6 bases not matched to a gene. CDR3 DNA sequence: TGCGCCAGCAGCTTGGATGGACAGGGAGGATCACCCCTCCACTTT. Amino acids: CASSLDGQGGSPLHF. Complete variable domain (other parts from reference TRBV5-1 and TRBJ1-6): KAGVTQTPRYLIKTRGQQVTLSCSPISGHRSVSWYQQTPGQGLQFLFEYFSETQRNKGNFPGRFSGRQFSNSRSEMNVSTLELGDSALYLCASSLDGQGGSPLHFGNGTRLTVT.

V is TRBV27 and J is TRBJ1-5; TRBD1 matches 7 bases. Per the germline V gene, CDR1 is MNHEY and CDR2 is SMNVEV (reference sequence). The V segment lost 3 bases and the J segment 5 bases; nucleotides outside the gene matches: 10. The CDR3 has 16 residues. CDR3 residues: CASSFLGGRGDQPQHF. CDR3 DNA: TGTGCCAGCAGTTTTCTAGGGGGCAGGGGCGATCAGCCCCAGCATTTT.

The chain uses TRBV5-4 and TRBJ1-3, with D uncertain. Germline loops: CDR1 SGHNT, CDR2 YYREEE (reference sequence). The length of the CDR3 is 14 residues. The V gene lost 2 bases and the J gene lost 0 bases, with 6 bases spanning the gap. The CDR3 protein is CASSFFSSGNTIYF. The CDR3 DNA reads TGTGCCAGCAGCTTCTTCAGCTCTGGAAACACCATATATTTT. Full variable domain (remainder filled in from reference TRBV5-4 and TRBJ1-3): ETGVTQSPTHLIKTRGQQVTLRCSSQSGHNTVSWYQQALGQGPQFIFQYYREEENGRGNFPPRFSGLQFPNYSSELNVNALELDDSALYLCASSFFSSGNTIYFGEGSWLTVV.

This clone was recorded once. The rearrangement uses TRBV24-1 and TRBJ2-7, with a possible D match to TRBD1 (5 bases). Germline-derived CDR1 and CDR2 are KGHDR and SFDVKD. The CDR3 contains 11 residues. Between the trimmed V and J ends, which lost 4 bases and 8 bases, there was a span of 8 bases. The CDR3 region is CATSDRVKQYF. In DNA, the CDR3 is TGTGCCACCAGTGACAGGGTTAAGCAGTACTTC.

The rearrangement uses TRBV18 and TRBJ2-5, with D unclear. Trimming left V 2 bases short and J 4 bases short, with 5 bases between. The germline V gene encodes CDR1 KGHSH and CDR2 LQKENI. The CDR3 has 12 amino acids. In nucleotides, the CDR3 is TGTGCCAGCTCACCAGTCCGAGAGACCCAGTACTTC. This sequence encodes CASSPVRETQYF.

The chain is built from TRBV6-6 and TRBJ1-3; TRBD1 might be the D (5 bases). The CDR3 sequence is 14 residues long. The V gene lost 4 bases and the J gene lost 0 bases, with 7 bases spanning the gap. Germline V lookup: CDR1 MNHNY, CDR2 SVGAGI (reference sequence). The DNA of the CDR3 is TGTGCCAGCAGTTTGGACACCTCTGGAAACACCATATATTTT. Its translation: CASSLDTSGNTIYF.

This chain joins TRBV19 and TRBJ1-2; TRBD1 aligns across 8 bases. The germline V gene encodes CDR1 LNHDA and CDR2 SQIVND (reference sequence). CDR3 length: 13 residues. V gave up 6 bases and J gave up 7 bases; unmatched junction bases: 7. This CDR3 reads CASSRDRGSGYTF. Written as DNA, the CDR3 is TGTGCCAGTAGCCGCGACAGGGGCTCTGGCTACACCTTC.

The rearrangement links TRBV4-3 to TRBJ2-4, with 7 positions matching TRBD1. This CDR3 is 13 amino acids long. Per germline, CDR1 LGHNA and CDR2 YSLEER. The J segment lost 12 bases and the V segment lost 4 bases, leaving 9 bases of the junction unmatched. CDR3 loop: CASSPAGQAGQYF. The CDR3, as DNA: TGCGCCAGCAGCCCAGCAGGACAGGCCGGTCAGTACTTC.

This clone was picked up a small number of times. The chain is built from TRBV19 and TRBJ1-4, with TRBD1 matching 10 bases. This CDR3 has 15 amino acids. Per germline, CDR1 LNHDA and CDR2 SQIVND (reference sequence). With V trimmed by 5 bases and J by 6 bases, 6 bases remained unmatched. The CDR3 region has the DNA TGTGCCAGTAGTTCACCGGGACAGGGGTATGAAAAACTGTTTTTT. Encoded protein: CASSSPGQGYEKLFF. The whole variable domain, remainder taken from reference TRBV19 and TRBJ1-4, is DGGITQSPKYLFRKEGQNVTLSCEQNLNHDAMYWYRQDPGQGLRLIYYSQIVNDFQKGDIAEGYSVSREKKESFPLTVTSAQKNPTAFYLCASSSPGQGYEKLFFGSGTQLSVL.

This rearrangement joins TRBV4-1 to TRBJ1-2; D possibly corresponds to TRBD1 (5 bases). Germline lookup yields CDR1 MGHRA and CDR2 YSYEKL. V lost 3 bases, J lost 4 bases, and 12 bases lay in between. The CDR3 runs to 14 residues. The CDR3 DNA is TGCGCCAGCAGCCACCAGGGAATCAGCTATGGCTACACCTTC. Protein product: CASSHQGISYGYTF.

The V gene is TRBV14, the J gene TRBJ2-7, with D possibly matching TRBD2 (7 bases). The V and J ends lost 6 bases and 0 bases respectively, with 12 bases between them. This CDR3 is built from 14 residues. CDR1 SGHDN and CDR2 FVKESK come from the germline V gene. DNA for the CDR3: TGTGCCAGCAGAAGGGGGGGCAACTCCTACGAGCAGTACTTC. Translating it yields CASRRGGNSYEQYF. Together with reference TRBV14 and TRBJ2-7, the CDR3 gives the full variable domain: EAGVTQFPSHSVIEKGQTVTLRCDPISGHDNLYWYRRVMGKEIKFLLHFVKESKQDESGMPNNRFLAERTGGTYSTLKVQPAELEDSGVYFCASRRGGNSYEQYFGPGTRLTVT.

The CDR3 here is CATSRGRGATNEKLFF. CDR3 in DNA: TGTGCCACCAGCAGAGGCCGGGGGGCAACTAATGAAAAACTGTTTTTT. V is TRBV15 and J is TRBJ1-4; a possible D gene is TRBD1 (5 bases). The germline V gene encodes CDR1 LNHNV and CDR2 YYDKDF (reference sequence). The CDR3 extends over 16 amino acids. V dropped 1 base and J dropped 0 bases, with 9 bases sitting between them.

The gene calls are TRBV6-1 and TRBJ1-5, with D unresolved. The CDR3 is 17 residues long. Germline-derived CDR1 and CDR2 are MNHNS and SASEGT. V shed 0 bases and J shed 4 bases, with 16 bases lying between them. The CDR3 protein is CASSEALFGLGNQPQHF. The CDR3 nucleotides read TGTGCCAGCAGTGAAGCGCTTTTCGGACTGGGAAATCAGCCCCAGCATTTT.

This sequence joins TRBV30 and TRBJ1-1, with 11 bases matching TRBD1. The trim removed 3 bases at V and 7 bases at J, leaving 7 bases unmatched. Germline loops: CDR1 GTSNPN, CDR2 SVGIG (reference sequence). CDR3 length: 14 amino acids. CDR3 residues: CAWRGTGGTGEAFF. The DNA for the CDR3 is TGTGCCTGGAGAGGGACAGGGGGAACAGGTGAAGCTTTCTTT.

CDR3 nucleotides: TGCAGCGTTGGAAGCGCTAGCGGGGGCTCAGATACGCAGTATTTT. Protein sequence: CSVGSASGGSDTQYF. This chain uses TRBV29-1 with TRBJ2-3; 10 bases fit TRBD2. The CDR3 sequence is 15 residues long. With 4 bases clipped from V and 4 bases from J, the junction kept 8 bases outside the gene matches. Germline values: CDR1 SQVTM, CDR2 ANQGSEA.

This sequence joins TRBV5-1 and TRBJ2-1, with TRBD2 identical over 10 bases. Germline values: CDR1 SGHRS, CDR2 YFSETQ. The CDR3 runs 16 residues. Trimming at V came to 0 bases and at J to 2 bases, leaving 2 bases not matched to a gene. DNA of the CDR3: TGCGCCAGCAGCTTGGCACTAGCGGGGACCTACAATGAGCAGTTCTTC. Its translation: CASSLALAGTYNEQFF.